Listed here are 19 T cell receptor beta chains from one sample, sequenced in a study of blood T cell repertoires in COVID-19 (dated by TCRdb to the early 2020s). Preparation of the library involved the immunoSEQ multiplex PCR assay. Imported from immuneACCESS, the table was reduced by TCRdb to in-frame sequences with V and J called. These copies leave out some clones; in studies compared against another copy, an unresolved V gene accounts for under half, and the cause of the remainder is not known. Here the sample has tens of thousands of clones; around nine tenths occur a single time. The top ten clones comprise 4.5% to 5.5% of the sample. The sequenced sample was peripheral blood. These TCRs come from a man aged 50 to 59 with active or convalescent COVID-19.

The chain uses TRBV20-1 and TRBJ2-7; possibly TRBD1 for D (6 bases). The CDR3 is made up of 17 amino acids. Germline CDR1 DFQATT, CDR2 SNEGSKA (reference sequence). The V and J ends lost 3 bases and 0 bases respectively, with 21 bases between them. The CDR3 is CSASGFGTSRSSYEQYF. CDR3 nucleotide sequence: TGCAGTGCTAGTGGTTTCGGGACATCTAGGAGCTCCTACGAGCAGTACTTC.

This clone occurred a few times. V and J are TRBV4-1 and TRBJ2-7, with 9 bases identical to TRBD2. The length of the CDR3 is 15 residues. Trimming at V came to 8 bases and at J to 4 bases, leaving 12 bases not matched to a gene. Germline V gene lookup returns CDR1 MGHRA and CDR2 YSYEKL. The DNA for the CDR3 is TGCGCCAGCGGCGGAATGGCGGGGGGGCGATACGAGCAGTACTTC. It translates to CASGGMAGGRYEQYF.

This chain uses TRBV27 with TRBJ2-3, with 8 bases matching TRBD1. CDR1 is MNHEY and CDR2 is SMNVEV in the germline V gene (reference sequence). This CDR3 spans 17 amino acids. V was pared by 3 bases and J by 4 bases, with 12 bases of the junction left unmatched. CDR3 amino acids: CASSFGRGLFSADTQYF. Here the CDR3 DNA reads TGTGCCAGCAGTTTCGGCAGGGGGCTTTTTTCCGCAGATACGCAGTATTTT.

This chain uses TRBV12-3 or TRBV12-4 with TRBJ2-7, with D possibly being TRBD2 (5 bases). This CDR3 has 11 residues. V dropped 8 bases and J dropped 3 bases, with 8 bases sitting between them. CDR3 coding DNA: TGTGCCAGCGGTGAGGGCTACGAGCAGTACTTC. Protein sequence: CASGEGYEQYF.

The chain uses TRBV6-2 or TRBV6-3 and TRBJ2-1; the match to TRBD2 covers 11 bases. The germline V gene has CDR1 MNHEY and CDR2 SVGEGT. V was clipped by 2 bases and J by 3 bases; unmatched bases: 6. The CDR3 contains 17 residues. CDR3 coding DNA: TGTGCCAGCAGTTACCCGACTAGCGGGGCCTTCTACAATGAGCAGTTCTTC. It is translated as CASSYPTSGAFYNEQFF.

The chain links TRBV11-2 to TRBJ1-4; weak D call: TRBD1 (5 bases). V lost 1 base and J lost 7, with 10 bases in between. The germline gives CDR1 SGHAT, CDR2 FQNNGV. CDR3 length equals 14 residues. CDR3 in amino acids: CASSLGGESEKLFF. CDR3 coding DNA: TGTGCCAGCAGCTTAGGGGGCGAAAGTGAAAAACTGTTTTTT.

This clone was detected only a few times. V usage is TRBV2 and J usage is TRBJ2-7, with 8 bases fitting TRBD1. The CDR3 contains 14 residues. From germline, CDR1 is SNHLY and CDR2 FYNNEI. Losses at the gene ends were 5 bases for V and 2 bases for J; bases not matched to a gene: 5. DNA of the CDR3: TGTGCCAGCAGTCCAGGGGGCTTCCCCTACGAGCAGTACGTC. The encoded protein is CASSPGGFPYEQYV.

This clone occurred a few times. This chain uses TRBV7-9 with TRBJ1-1; 9 bases line up with TRBD1. The V and J ends lost 3 bases and 6 bases, in that order; junction bases with no gene match: 2. CDR3 length equals 13 residues. The germline V gene encodes CDR1 SEHNR and CDR2 FQNEAQ (reference sequence). CDR3 sequence reads: CASSFRDRAEAFF. The CDR3 coding sequence is TGTGCCAGCAGCTTTCGGGACAGGGCTGAAGCTTTCTTT. The full variable domain, with the rest looked up from reference TRBV7-9 and TRBJ1-1, is DTGVSQNPRHKITKRGQNVTFRCDPISEHNRLYWYRQTLGQGPEFLTYFQNEAQLEKSRLLSDRFSAERPKGSFSTLEIQRTEQGDSAMYLCASSFRDRAEAFFGQGTRLTVV.

In DNA, the CDR3 is TGTGCCAGCAGCCGGGACAGGCGATACACCGGGGAGCTGTTTTTT. Protein: CASSRDRRYTGELFF. The chain is built from TRBV21-1 and TRBJ2-2; the table assigns TRBD1, which was not confirmed against the DNA. TRBV21-1 is a documented pseudogene. The CDR3 runs to 15 residues.

The V and J genes are TRBV18 and TRBJ1-4; 7 bases align to TRBD1. The V gene's germline CDR1 is KGHSH and CDR2 LQKENI. Losses at the gene ends were 3 bases for V and 7 bases for J; bases not matched to a gene: 8. The CDR3 contains 15 residues. CDR3 coding DNA: TGTGCCAGCTCACCGCTCGAGGGGGCCGGTGAAAAACTGTTTTTT. Translation: CASSPLEGAGEKLFF.

This clone appeared a few times. The rearrangement links TRBV10-3 to TRBJ2-2, with 9 bases aligning to TRBD1. The ends lost 6 bases at V and 6 bases at J; junction bases unmatched: 11. CDR1 and CDR2 from the germline V gene are ENHRY and SYGVKD. This CDR3 has 16 amino acids. The CDR3 nucleotides read TGTGCCATCAGCTTTAGCCCGGGACAGGGTTCCGGGGAGCTGTTTTTT. Its translation: CAISFSPGQGSGELFF.

V usage is TRBV6-5 and J usage is TRBJ2-7; perhaps TRBD1 as D (5 bases). The CDR3 length is 14 residues. The germline CDR1 and CDR2 sequences are MNHEY and SVGAGI. V gave up 6 bases and J gave up 1 base, with 13 bases separating them. DNA for the CDR3: TGTGCCAGCAGAGATTCAGGGTCATCCTACGAGCAGTACGTC. It is translated as CASRDSGSSYEQYV.

The chain joins TRBV21-1 to TRBJ2-7; TRBD2 is taken as the D call from the table, unchecked against the DNA. TRBV21-1 is described as a pseudogene. CDR3 length: 14 amino acids. The CDR3 is CASSKGGAAYEQYV. CDR3 in DNA: TGTGCCAGCAGCAAAGGCGGGGCGGCCTACGAGCAGTACGTC.

The chain employs TRBV2 and TRBJ1-4; 8 nucleotides match TRBD1. The ends lost 6 bases at V and 8 bases at J; junction bases unmatched: 5. There are 13 residues in the CDR3. Germline lookup yields CDR1 SNHLY and CDR2 FYNNEI. Here the CDR3 reads CASSGQGGEKLFF. DNA of the CDR3: TGTGCCAGCAGCGGACAGGGAGGAGAAAAACTGTTTTTT.

The rearrangement links TRBV11-2 to TRBJ2-2; 8 bases are shared with TRBD1. Germline V gene sequence: CDR1 SGHAT, CDR2 FQNNGV. CDR3 length: 16 amino acids. Trimming cost V 2 bases and J 3 bases; bases outside gene matches: 5. The CDR3 spells CASSLRGQGYTGELFF. CDR3 nucleotides: TGTGCCAGCAGCTTAAGAGGACAGGGATACACCGGGGAGCTGTTTTTT.

This clone was counted once. The chain links TRBV27 to TRBJ1-1; D is possibly TRBD1 (6 bases). CDR1 and CDR2 from the germline V gene are MNHEY and SMNVEV (reference sequence). V was trimmed by 6 bases and J by 0 bases, leaving 11 bases between them. The CDR3 extends over 14 amino acids. The CDR3, as DNA: TGTGCCAGCAGGCGACAGGATTTGAACACTGAAGCTTTCTTT. Protein product: CASRRQDLNTEAFF.

This clone was observed a few times. The rearrangement links TRBV7-2 to TRBJ2-7, with D perhaps matching TRBD1 (6 bases). Trimming left V 5 bases short and J 2 bases short, with 19 bases between. The CDR3 is 16 amino acids. In germline, CDR1 is SGHTA, CDR2 FQGNSA. The CDR3 sequence: CASSAYSTGITYEQYF. In DNA, the CDR3 is TGTGCCAGCAGCGCTTATTCAACAGGGATCACCTACGAGCAGTACTTC. Complete variable domain (other parts from reference TRBV7-2 and TRBJ2-7): GAGVSQSPSNKVTEKGKDVELRCDPISGHTALYWYRQSLGQGLEFLIYFQGNSAPDKSGLPSDRFSAERTGGSVSTLTIQRTQQEDSAVYLCASSAYSTGITYEQYFGPGTRLTVT.

The chain uses TRBV10-3 and TRBJ1-6, with 9 bases lining up with TRBD1. CDR1 ENHRY and CDR2 SYGVKD come from the germline V gene. The CDR3 runs 15 residues. The J segment lost 5 bases and the V segment lost 5 bases, leaving 4 bases of the junction unmatched. CDR3 bases: TGTGCCATCAGTCTAGGGACAGGGAATAATTCACCCCTCCACTTT. This sequence encodes CAISLGTGNNSPLHF.

The J gene is TRBJ2-7, the V gene TRBV9; TRBD1 matches 9 bases. The CDR3 loop spans 15 amino acids. With V trimmed by 3 bases and J by 0 bases, 4 bases remained unmatched. Germline CDR1 and CDR2: SGDLS and YYNGEE. As DNA, the CDR3 is TGTGCCAGCAGCGCAGAGGACAGGGGCTCCTACGAGCAGTACTTC. Its translation is CASSAEDRGSYEQYF.